The TCR beta chain under discussion was sequenced for a study of blood T cells in healthy people across ages (dated by TCRdb to the mid-2010s). Regarding the research as a whole: Template switching captured roughly one uniquely barcoded TCR beta cDNA molecule per two T cells in model experiments. The study measured age-related changes in TCR beta repertoire diversity using deep sequencing normalized with unique cDNA molecular identifiers. Donors of different ages were randomly distributed across sequencing lanes to avoid experimental bias. The study analyzed two additional independent replicas of 1 million unique cDNA reads from the same blood draw for two donors, one aged 18 to 29 and one aged 80 or older. Four age groups were formed from the donors: young (average 16 years), middle-aged (around 41), aged (about 68) and long-lived (around 80). Findings and caveats that apply to the study as a whole: Since profiling was done on bulk unsorted PBMCs, naive and antigen-experienced compartments could not be conclusively compared. Observed TCR beta diversity per million T cells fell roughly linearly with age, and a significant reduction was already apparent by age approximately 41. Donor CMV infection status was unknown, potentially confounding age-related changes in expanded clonotypes. Compared with the aged group, more naive CD4+ T cells, fewer expanded clones and increased TCR diversity were shown by the long-lived group, suggesting age selection. Total diversity estimates from one million sequenced T cells were considered lower bounds and underestimates. The percentage of naive T cells measured by flow cytometry correlated strongly with observed TCR beta diversity.

Libraries came from 5' RACE. Sequencing was performed on an Illumina HiSeq 2500. A second PCR of roughly 7 to 11 cycles was performed with a sample-barcoded 5' primer and a J-beta primer mix. Each TCR beta cDNA molecule received a unique molecular identifier from a template-switch 5' adaptor carrying 12 random nucleotides. Each sample yielded at least 3 million CDR3-containing paired-end reads. First-strand cDNA was synthesized from all RNA with the Mint cDNA synthesis kit, primed by a TRBC-specific oligonucleotide. After uracil-DNA glycosylase treatment, a first 18-cycle PCR used universal primers M1SS and BC2_uni_R on all cDNA. In the paper's pipeline: For normalization, 1 million high-quality reads were randomly selected from each sample, with every read carrying a distinct molecular identifier. Reads with shared molecular identifiers were discarded instead of being binned into consensus sequences. MiTCR, with a Q25 quality threshold and the strictest error-elimination algorithm, was used for CDR3 identification, clonotype clustering and error correction. A nonparametric unseen species model with Euler transformation was used to estimate lower-bound total TCR beta diversity. The raw public reads went through TCRdb reprocessing: fastp at Q25, MiXCR clone calling, in-frame beta chains kept. Rows merge per CDR3 protein into single entries with the most common DNA and genes. TCRdb, not the original authors, processed these V and J calls. For this sample there are over 1.5 million distinct CDR3 sequences; approximately 50% appear just once. The ten largest make up approximately 2.1% of the sample.

Notes on this clonotype: Its antigen has not been determined. Nothing much larger sits one base from this clone, and base qualities are not available.

Systemically healthy Caucasian individuals from Russia, around 39 in total and aged roughly 6 to 100 years, were included as donors. Each donor gave about 11 milliliters of peripheral blood, drawn into EDTA-treated Vacutainer tubes. Ficoll-Paque density-gradient centrifugation was used to isolate PBMCs, with at least 7 million per sample. Total RNA was extracted from PBMCs with Trizol reagent, with at least 5.5 micrograms obtained per sample. Naive CD45RAhigh/CD27high T cell percentages were measured by flow cytometry on a PBMC aliquot from every donor. The CDR3 has 16 amino acids, counting the end cysteine and phenylalanine. The read is trimmed to its CDR3 DNA, 48 bases read in frame from base 1. CDR1 and CDR2, looked up from the germline V gene, are KGHSH and LQKENI. Between the V and J ends, shortened by 3 bases and 7 bases respectively, the junction contains 21 bases.

Recombination linked TRBV18 to TRBJ1-2; the D gene is not confidently resolved. This sequence was found in a woman in her thirties or forties in good health. The sample was blood. The base sequence is TGTGCCAGCTCACCTTTGAGCCGCAACCAGGAATCTGGCTACACCTTC. Its translation reads: CASSPLSRNQESGYTF.